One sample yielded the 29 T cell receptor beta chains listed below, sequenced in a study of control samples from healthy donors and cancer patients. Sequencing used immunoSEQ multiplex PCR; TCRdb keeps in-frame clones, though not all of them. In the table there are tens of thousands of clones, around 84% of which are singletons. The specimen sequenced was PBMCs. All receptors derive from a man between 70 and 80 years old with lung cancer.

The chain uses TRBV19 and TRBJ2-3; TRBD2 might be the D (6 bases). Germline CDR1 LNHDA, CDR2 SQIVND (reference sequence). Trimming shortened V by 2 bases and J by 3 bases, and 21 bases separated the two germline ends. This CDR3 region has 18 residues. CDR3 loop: CASSIPSGQVGLTDTQYF. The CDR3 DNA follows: TGTGCCAGTAGTATACCGTCGGGCCAGGTCGGACTAACAGATACGCAGTATTTT.

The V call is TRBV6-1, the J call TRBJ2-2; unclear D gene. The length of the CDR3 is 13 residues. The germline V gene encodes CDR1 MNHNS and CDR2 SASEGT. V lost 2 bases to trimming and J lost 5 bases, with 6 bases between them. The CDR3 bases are TGTGCCAGCAGTGAATACCGGACCGGGGAGCTGTTTTTT. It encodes CASSEYRTGELFF.

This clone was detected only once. The CDR3 region is CATWQGSFNYGYTF. CDR3 DNA sequence: TGTGCCACCTGGCAGGGATCTTTTAACTATGGCTACACCTTC. The chain links TRBV6-5 to TRBJ1-2; a weak D match, TRBD1 (5 bases). Trimming removed 10 bases at V and 1 base at J, with 16 bases between. The CDR3 totals 14 residues. Germline CDR1 and CDR2: MNHEY and SVGAGI.

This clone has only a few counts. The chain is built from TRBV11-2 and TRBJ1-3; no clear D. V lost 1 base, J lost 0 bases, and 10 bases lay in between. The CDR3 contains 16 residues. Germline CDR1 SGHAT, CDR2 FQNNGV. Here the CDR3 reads CASSLGAKVSGNTIYF. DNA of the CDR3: TGTGCCAGCAGCTTAGGGGCCAAAGTCTCTGGAAACACCATATATTTT.

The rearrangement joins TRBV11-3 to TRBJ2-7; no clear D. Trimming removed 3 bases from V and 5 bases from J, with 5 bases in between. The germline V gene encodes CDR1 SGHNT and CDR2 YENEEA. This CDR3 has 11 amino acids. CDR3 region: CASSFGDEQYF. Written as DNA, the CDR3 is TGTGCCAGCAGCTTTGGGGACGAGCAGTACTTC.

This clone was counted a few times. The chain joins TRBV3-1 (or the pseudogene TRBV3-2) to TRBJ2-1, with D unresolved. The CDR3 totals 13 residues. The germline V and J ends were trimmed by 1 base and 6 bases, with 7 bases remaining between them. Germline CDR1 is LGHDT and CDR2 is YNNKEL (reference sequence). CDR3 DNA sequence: TGTGCCAGCAGCCAAGGCGCTGTCAATGAGCAGTTCTTC. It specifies CASSQGAVNEQFF.

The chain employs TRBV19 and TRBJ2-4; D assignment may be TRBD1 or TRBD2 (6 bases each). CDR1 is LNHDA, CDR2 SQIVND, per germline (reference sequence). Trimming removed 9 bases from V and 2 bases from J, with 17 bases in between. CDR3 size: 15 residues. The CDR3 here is CASGPGATPKNIQYF. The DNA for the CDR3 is TGTGCCAGCGGGCCGGGGGCTACTCCCAAAAACATTCAGTACTTC. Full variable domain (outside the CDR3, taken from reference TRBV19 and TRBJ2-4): DGGITQSPKYLFRKEGQNVTLSCEQNLNHDAMYWYRQDPGQGLRLIYYSQIVNDFQKGDIAEGYSVSREKKESFPLTVTSAQKNPTAFYLCASGPGATPKNIQYFGAGTRLSVL.

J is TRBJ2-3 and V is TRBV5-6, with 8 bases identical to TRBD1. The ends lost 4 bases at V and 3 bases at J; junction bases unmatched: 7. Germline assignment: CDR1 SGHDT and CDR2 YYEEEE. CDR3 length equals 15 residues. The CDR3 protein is CASSLDRVVTDTQYF. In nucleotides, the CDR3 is TGTGCCAGCAGCCTGGACAGGGTGGTAACAGATACGCAGTATTTT.

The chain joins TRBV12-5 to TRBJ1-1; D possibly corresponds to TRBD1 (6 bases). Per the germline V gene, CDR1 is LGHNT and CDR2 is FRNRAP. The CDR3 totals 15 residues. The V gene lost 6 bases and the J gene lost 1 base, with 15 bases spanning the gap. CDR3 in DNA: TGTGCTAGTGGAGGAGGGGGGAGATCGAACACTGAAGCTTTCTTT. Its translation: CASGGGGRSNTEAFF. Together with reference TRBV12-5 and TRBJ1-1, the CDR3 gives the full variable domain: DARVTQTPRHKVTEMGQEVTMRCQPILGHNTVFWYRQTMMQGLELLAYFRNRAPLDDSGMPKDRFSAEMPDATLATLKIQPSEPRDSAVYFCASGGGGRSNTEAFFGQGTRLTVV.

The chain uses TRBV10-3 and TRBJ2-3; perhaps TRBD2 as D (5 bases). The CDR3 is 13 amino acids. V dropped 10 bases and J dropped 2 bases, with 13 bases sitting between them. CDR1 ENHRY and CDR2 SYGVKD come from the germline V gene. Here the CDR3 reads CATLDLNTDTQYF. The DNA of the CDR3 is TGTGCCACCCTGGACTTAAACACAGATACGCAGTATTTT.

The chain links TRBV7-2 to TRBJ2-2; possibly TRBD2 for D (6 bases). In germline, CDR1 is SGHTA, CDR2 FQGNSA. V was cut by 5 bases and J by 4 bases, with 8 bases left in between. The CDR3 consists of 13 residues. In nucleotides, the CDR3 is TGTGCCAGCAGCCACGGGAGCACCGGGGAGCTGTTTTTT. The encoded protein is CASSHGSTGELFF.

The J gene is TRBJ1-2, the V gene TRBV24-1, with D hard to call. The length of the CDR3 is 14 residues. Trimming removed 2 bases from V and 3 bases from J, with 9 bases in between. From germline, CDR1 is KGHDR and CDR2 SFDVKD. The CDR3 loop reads CATSDSGYYYGYTF. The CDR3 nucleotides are TGTGCCACCAGTGATTCGGGTTACTACTATGGCTACACCTTC.

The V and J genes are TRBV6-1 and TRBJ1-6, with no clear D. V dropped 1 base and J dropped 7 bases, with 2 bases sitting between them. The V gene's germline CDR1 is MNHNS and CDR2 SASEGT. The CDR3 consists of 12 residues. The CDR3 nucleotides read TGTGCCAGCAGTGAAGGGAATTCACCCCTCCACTTT. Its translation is CASSEGNSPLHF.

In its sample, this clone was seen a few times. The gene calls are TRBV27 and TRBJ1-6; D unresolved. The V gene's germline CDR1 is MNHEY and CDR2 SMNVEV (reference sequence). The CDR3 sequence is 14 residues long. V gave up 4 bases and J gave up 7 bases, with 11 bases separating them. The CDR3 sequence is CASSWRFGNSPLHF. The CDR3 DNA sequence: TGTGCCAGCAGTTGGCGTTTCGGGAATTCACCCCTCCACTTT.

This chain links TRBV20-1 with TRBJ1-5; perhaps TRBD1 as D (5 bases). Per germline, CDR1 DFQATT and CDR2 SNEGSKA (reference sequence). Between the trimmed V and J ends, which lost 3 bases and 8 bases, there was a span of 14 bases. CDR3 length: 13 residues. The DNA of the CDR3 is TGCAGTGCTAGTGTCCAGGGTGGGAAGCCCCAGCATTTT. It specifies CSASVQGGKPQHF.

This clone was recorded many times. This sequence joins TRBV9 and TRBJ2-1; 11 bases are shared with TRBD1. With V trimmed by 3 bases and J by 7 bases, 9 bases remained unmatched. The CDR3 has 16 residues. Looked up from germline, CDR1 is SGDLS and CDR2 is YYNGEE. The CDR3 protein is CASSARTGGQGNEQFF. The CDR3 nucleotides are TGTGCCAGCAGCGCAAGGACAGGGGGCCAGGGGAATGAGCAGTTCTTC.

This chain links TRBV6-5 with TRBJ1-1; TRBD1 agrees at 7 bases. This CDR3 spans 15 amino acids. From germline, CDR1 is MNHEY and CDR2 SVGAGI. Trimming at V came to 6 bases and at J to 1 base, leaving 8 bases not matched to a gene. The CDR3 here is CASRFYGDRNTEAFF. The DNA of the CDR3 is TGTGCCAGCAGATTTTATGGGGACAGGAACACTGAAGCTTTCTTT.

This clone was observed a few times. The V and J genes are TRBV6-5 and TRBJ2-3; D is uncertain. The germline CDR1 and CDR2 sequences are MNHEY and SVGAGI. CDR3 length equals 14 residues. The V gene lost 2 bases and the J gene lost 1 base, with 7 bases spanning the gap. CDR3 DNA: TGTGCCAGCAGTTACCGGACGCGCACAGATACGCAGTATTTT. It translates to CASSYRTRTDTQYF.

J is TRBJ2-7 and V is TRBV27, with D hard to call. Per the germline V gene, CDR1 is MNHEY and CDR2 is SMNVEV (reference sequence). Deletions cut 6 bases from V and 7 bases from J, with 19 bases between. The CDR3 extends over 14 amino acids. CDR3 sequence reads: CASSLFTTATEQYF. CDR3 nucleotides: TGTGCCAGCAGCCTATTCACCACCGCTACGGAGCAGTACTTC.

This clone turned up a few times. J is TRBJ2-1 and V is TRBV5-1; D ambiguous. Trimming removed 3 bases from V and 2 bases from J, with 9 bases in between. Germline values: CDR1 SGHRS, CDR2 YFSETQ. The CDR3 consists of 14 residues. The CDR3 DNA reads TGCGCCAGCAGCTGGACGGGCACCTACAATGAGCAGTTCTTC. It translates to CASSWTGTYNEQFF.

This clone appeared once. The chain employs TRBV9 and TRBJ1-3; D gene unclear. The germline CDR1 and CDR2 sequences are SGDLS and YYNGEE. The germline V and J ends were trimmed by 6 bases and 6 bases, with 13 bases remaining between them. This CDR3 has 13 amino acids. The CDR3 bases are TGTGCCAGCACCAGAGGTCTTGAAAACACCATATATTTT. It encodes CASTRGLENTIYF. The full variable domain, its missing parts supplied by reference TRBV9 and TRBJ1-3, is DSGVTQTPKHLITATGQRVTLRCSPRSGDLSVYWYQQSLDQGLQFLIQYYNGEERAKGNILERFSAQQFPDLHSELNLSSLELGDSALYFCASTRGLENTIYFGEGSWLTVV.

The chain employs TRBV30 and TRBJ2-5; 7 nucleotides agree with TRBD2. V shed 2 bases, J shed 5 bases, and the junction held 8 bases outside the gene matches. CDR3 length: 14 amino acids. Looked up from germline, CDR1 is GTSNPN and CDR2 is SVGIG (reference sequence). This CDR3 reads CAWSLTRGGETQYF. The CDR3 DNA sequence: TGTGCCTGGAGTCTAACGAGGGGAGGGGAGACCCAGTACTTC. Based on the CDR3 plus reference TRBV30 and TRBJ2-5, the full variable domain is SQTIHQWPATLVQPVGSPLSLECTVEGTSNPNLYWYRQAAGRGLQLLFYSVGIGQISSEVPQNLSASRPQDRQFILSSKKLLLSDSGFYLCAWSLTRGGETQYFGPGTRLLVL.

The CDR3 nucleotides are TGTGCCAGCAGTTATAATGCGGGCGAGCAGTACTTC. This codes for CASSYNAGEQYF. This chain joins TRBV2 and TRBJ2-7, with D perhaps matching TRBD2 (5 bases). The CDR3 consists of 12 residues. The germline gives CDR1 SNHLY, CDR2 FYNNEI. V was pared by 5 bases and J by 6 bases, with 11 bases between.

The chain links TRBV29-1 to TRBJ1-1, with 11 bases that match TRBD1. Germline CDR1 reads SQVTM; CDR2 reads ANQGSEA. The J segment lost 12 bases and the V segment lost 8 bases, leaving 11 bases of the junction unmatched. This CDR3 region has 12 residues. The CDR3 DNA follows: TGCAGCTCCAAGGGACAGGGGGAGCAAACTTTCTTT. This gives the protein CSSKGQGEQTFF.

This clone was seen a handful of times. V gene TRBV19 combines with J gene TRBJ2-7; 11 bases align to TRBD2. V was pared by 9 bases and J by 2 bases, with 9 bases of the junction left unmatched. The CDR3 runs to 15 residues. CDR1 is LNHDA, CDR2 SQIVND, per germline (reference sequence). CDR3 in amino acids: CASSRASGGTYEQYF. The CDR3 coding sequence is TGTGCCAGCTCCAGGGCTAGCGGGGGGACCTACGAGCAGTACTTC.

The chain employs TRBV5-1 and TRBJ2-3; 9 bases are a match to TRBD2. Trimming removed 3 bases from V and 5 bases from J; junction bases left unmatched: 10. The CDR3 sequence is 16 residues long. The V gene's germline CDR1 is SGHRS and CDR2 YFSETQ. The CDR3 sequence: CASSYTRGGAGDTQYF. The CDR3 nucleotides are TGCGCCAGCAGCTATACTCGCGGGGGGGCGGGAGATACGCAGTATTTT.

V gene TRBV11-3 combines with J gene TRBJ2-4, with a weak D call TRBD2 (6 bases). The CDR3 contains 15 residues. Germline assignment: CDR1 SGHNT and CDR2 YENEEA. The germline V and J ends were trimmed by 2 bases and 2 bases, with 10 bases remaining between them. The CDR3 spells CASSLTGDPKNIQYF. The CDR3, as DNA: TGTGCCAGCAGCTTAACGGGGGACCCCAAAAACATTCAGTACTTC.

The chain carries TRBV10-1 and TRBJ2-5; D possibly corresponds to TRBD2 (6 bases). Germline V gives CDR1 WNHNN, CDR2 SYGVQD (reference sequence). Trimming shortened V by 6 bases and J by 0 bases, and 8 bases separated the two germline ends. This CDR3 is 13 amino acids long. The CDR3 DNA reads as TGCGCCAGCAGCCGGGACTACCAAGAGACCCAGTACTTC. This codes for CASSRDYQETQYF.

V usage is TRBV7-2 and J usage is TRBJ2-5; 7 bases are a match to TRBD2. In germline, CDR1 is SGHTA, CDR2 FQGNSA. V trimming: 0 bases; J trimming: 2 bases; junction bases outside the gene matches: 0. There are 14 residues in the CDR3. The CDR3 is CASSLARGQETQYF. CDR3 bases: TGTGCCAGCAGCTTAGCGCGGGGGCAAGAGACCCAGTACTTC. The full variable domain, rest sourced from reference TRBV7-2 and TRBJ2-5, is GAGVSQSPSNKVTEKGKDVELRCDPISGHTALYWYRQSLGQGLEFLIYFQGNSAPDKSGLPSDRFSAERTGGSVSTLTIQRTQQEDSAVYLCASSLARGQETQYFGPGTRLLVL.